This T cell receptor beta chain was sequenced during a study of CD8+ T cells in alopecia areata. Regarding the study as a whole: Sequences from scalp samples also cover resident alphabeta T cells of normal skin.

The sequencing template was cDNA reverse transcribed from extracted RNA. Repertoires were generated with immunoSEQ multiplex PCR, while TCRdb's copy carries only in-frame clones and drops some. The sample includes approximately 120,000 clones, about 46% of them seen just once. Lesional scalp punch biopsies and peripheral blood came from alopecia areata patients. Concerning this clone: What it recognizes is unknown.

V lost 1 base, J lost 7 bases, and 17 bases lay in between. Germline CDR1 is GTSNPN and CDR2 is SVGIG (reference sequence). The CDR3 totals 15 residues. The TCR originated in a human donor with alopecia areata. V is TRBV30 and J is TRBJ2-1; a possible D gene is TRBD2 (6 bases). Sequenced sample: NKG2D-low CD8+ T cells sorted from blood. The CDR3 spells CAWSAPGGKGNEQFF. The CDR3, as DNA: TGTGCCTGGAGTGCCCCTGGGGGGAAGGGAAATGAGCAGTTCTTC.